A single sample gave rise to the 29 T cell receptor beta chains below, sequenced in a study of blood T cells in healthy people across ages. The authors ran a second PCR of roughly 7 to 11 cycles using a sample-barcoded 5' primer and a J-beta primer mix. From the 5' RACE reads, TCRdb called clonotypes with MiXCR, one entry per CDR3 protein. The sample has more than 1,400,000 distinct CDR3 sequences; 35% to 45% are singletons. The sequenced sample consisted of blood. Receptors originate from a young woman in good health.

The J gene is TRBJ1-1, the V gene TRBV6-1, with D possibly being TRBD1 (5 bases). V was shortened by 7 bases and J by 1 base, with 13 bases between the two germline ends. The CDR3 runs to 14 residues. In germline, CDR1 is MNHNS, CDR2 SASEGT. The CDR3 sequence is CASTPERGNTEAFF. For the CDR3, the DNA is TGTGCCAGCACCCCGGAGAGGGGGAACACTGAAGCTTTCTTT.

About this clonotype: Since no conserved phenylalanine or tryptophan closes the CDR3, a read error is the likely cause. The DNA is left out, because the CDR3 cannot be placed on it with certainty; the CDR3 is given as TCRdb lists it. This sequence joins TRBV2 and TRBJ1-2. Germline assignment: CDR1 SNHLY and CDR2 FYNNEI. Inclusive of both ends, the CDR3 amounts to 10 amino acids. The CDR3 is CASSNYGYAL.

This clonotype occurred a few times. This sequence joins TRBV6-6 and TRBJ1-5; 8 bases are a match to TRBD1. From germline, CDR1 is MNHNY and CDR2 SVGAGI (reference sequence). Trimming at V came to 8 bases and at J to 15 bases, leaving 9 bases not matched to a gene. This CDR3 contains 11 residues. CDR3 in DNA: TGTGCCAGCTCAGAAGGGACAGGCGGGCATTTT. Translation: CASSEGTGGHF.

This clonotype was observed a handful of times. The rearrangement uses TRBV29-1 and TRBJ2-2; D unclear. This CDR3 is built from 11 residues. Trimming left V 7 bases short and J 3 bases short, with 6 bases between. Germline values: CDR1 SQVTM, CDR2 ANQGSEA. DNA of the CDR3: TGCAGCGGGTGGGACACCGGGGAGCTGTTTTTT. Translation gives CSGWDTGELFF.

DNA for the CDR3: TGTGCCAGCAGCACAGGACGGAGGGACTATAGCTACAATGAGCAGTACTTC. Translating it yields CASSTGRRDYSYNEQYF. This chain connects TRBV5-6 to TRBJ2-1; 7 bases map to TRBD2. The J call is in doubt because the DNA end fits TRBJ2-7 better. The CDR3 has 17 residues. Germline-derived CDR1 and CDR2 are SGHDT and YYEEEE.

This clonotype turned up a few times. The rearrangement joins TRBV20-1 to TRBJ2-3, with 7 bases that match TRBD2. This CDR3 is built from 15 residues. Trimming removed 0 bases from V and 2 bases from J; junction bases left unmatched: 5. The germline gives CDR1 DFQATT, CDR2 SNEGSKA (reference sequence). The CDR3 DNA sequence: TGCAGTGCTAGAGATGCGGGGGAGTCCACAGATACGCAGTATTTT. Translation gives CSARDAGESTDTQYF.

The table lists this clonotype with a few counts. This chain links TRBV7-2 with TRBJ1-2; 8 nucleotides agree with TRBD1. Looked up from germline, CDR1 is SGHTA and CDR2 is FQGNSA. The CDR3 extends over 18 amino acids. J gave up 7 bases and V 5 bases, and 21 bases lay outside the gene matches. CDR3 loop: CASSKSNSGQGPLGGYTF. The CDR3 DNA reads as TGTGCCAGCAGCAAATCGAATAGTGGACAGGGCCCCTTAGGTGGCTACACCTTC.

The chain carries TRBV6-6 and TRBJ1-6, with D unresolved. The CDR3 extends over 14 amino acids. V was shortened by 2 bases and J by 5 bases, with 7 bases between the two germline ends. The germline V gene encodes CDR1 MNHNY and CDR2 SVGAGI (reference sequence). CDR3: CASSYGVDNSPLHF. CDR3 coding DNA: TGTGCCAGCAGTTACGGGGTGGATAATTCACCCCTCCACTTT.

The V call is TRBV5-1, the J call TRBJ2-7; D could derive from TRBD1 or TRBD2 (5 bases each). This CDR3 region has 15 residues. Germline CDR1 is SGHRS and CDR2 is YFSETQ. V dropped 4 bases and J dropped 9 bases, with 23 bases sitting between them. In nucleotides, the CDR3 is TGCGCCAGCAGCCCACTTCCGGGACCAAGCCGAATGCAGTACTTC. This encodes CASSPLPGPSRMQYF.

This rearrangement joins TRBV5-1 to TRBJ1-6; 7 bases line up with TRBD1. The length of the CDR3 is 15 residues. Germline loops: CDR1 SGHRS, CDR2 YFSETQ. V lost 0 bases to trimming and J lost 14 bases; unmatched junction nucleotides: 11. DNA of the CDR3: TGCGCCAGCAGCTTGGGCGACAGGGACCATATGGCCCTCCACTTT. Protein product: CASSLGDRDHMALHF.

This clonotype occurred a few times. The V gene is TRBV15, the J gene TRBJ2-7; 7 nucleotides align to TRBD2. Trimming cost V 3 bases and J 2 bases; bases outside gene matches: 7. The CDR3 is 15 amino acids. Germline CDR1 is LNHNV and CDR2 is YYDKDF (reference sequence). The CDR3 here is CATSSGLEDPYEQYF. The CDR3 nucleotides read TGTGCCACCAGCAGTGGACTAGAGGACCCCTACGAGCAGTACTTC.

About this clonotype itself: Sequence at one end of the junction differs from germline and may be a read error. The chain carries TRBV12-3 or TRBV12-4 and TRBJ1-4; 11 nucleotides line up with TRBD1. This CDR3 spans 16 amino acids. CDR3 sequence: CTSSWTGGMANEKLFF. CDR3 sequence (DNA): TGTACCAGCAGTTGGACAGGGGGCATGGCTAATGAAAAACTGTTTTTT.

The chain couples TRBV6-5 to TRBJ2-1; TRBD2 is a possible D gene (6 bases). The length of the CDR3 is 12 residues. The germline V gene encodes CDR1 MNHEY and CDR2 SVGAGI. Trimming left V 6 bases short and J 8 bases short, with 11 bases between. The CDR3, as DNA: TGTGCCAGCAGGAACTGGGGGGATGAGCAGTTCTTC. Translating gives CASRNWGDEQFF.

This clonotype was counted a few times. This chain uses TRBV6-1 with TRBJ2-1; 12 bases align to TRBD2. Germline V gene sequence: CDR1 MNHNS, CDR2 SASEGT. The CDR3 has 15 residues. Trimming took 6 bases from V and 2 from J; bases not matched to a gene: 2. The CDR3 here is CASSGLAGPYNEQFF. CDR3 bases: TGTGCCAGCAGCGGACTAGCGGGACCCTACAATGAGCAGTTCTTC.

This clonotype was counted only a few times. V usage is TRBV4-1 and J usage is TRBJ2-5; D is ambiguous. Looked up from germline, CDR1 is MGHRA and CDR2 is YSYEKL. Trimming removed 0 bases at V and 4 bases at J, with 12 bases between. This CDR3 contains 15 residues. The CDR3 region has the DNA TGCGCCAGCAGCCAAGAGGCACGTAGAGGAGAGACCCAGTACTTC. It yields the protein CASSQEARRGETQYF.

This clonotype was picked up a small number of times. The chain recombines TRBV29-1 with TRBJ2-1; TRBD2 agrees at 15 bases. The CDR3 is 13 amino acids. Germline CDR1 and CDR2: SQVTM and ANQGSEA. Trimming cost V 6 bases and J 15 bases; bases outside gene matches: 9. DNA for the CDR3: TGCAGCGTCGCTTGGACTAGCGGGAGGGAATGGTTCTTC. Protein sequence: CSVAWTSGREWFF.

The CDR3 reads CASILGGGHNEQFF. CDR3 bases: TGCGCCAGCATCTTAGGCGGGGGCCACAATGAGCAGTTCTTC. The genes are TRBV5-1 and TRBJ2-1, with D possibly matching TRBD2 (7 bases). The V end lost 6 bases, the J end lost 5 bases, and 15 bases lay between the germline ends. The V gene's germline CDR1 is SGHRS and CDR2 YFSETQ. CDR3 length: 14 amino acids.

The chain recombines TRBV29-1 with TRBJ2-7; D not certain. Germline V CDR1 and CDR2: SQVTM, ANQGSEA. The V gene lost 1 base and the J gene lost 3 bases, with 13 bases spanning the gap. The CDR3 totals 14 residues. The CDR3 sequence is CSVEGVPGHYEQYF. CDR3 DNA sequence: TGCAGCGTTGAAGGAGTCCCTGGGCACTACGAGCAGTACTTC.

About this clonotype: The limits of the CDR3 on the DNA are not certain, so only TCRdb's listed CDR3 is given. V and J are TRBV29-1 and TRBJ2-5; the table's D call, TRBD1, was not checked against the DNA. The CDR3 adds up to 24 amino acids, both ends counted. CDR1 and CDR2 (germline): SQVTM, ANQGSEA. The CDR3 protein is CSVPGGGLGQPQHFGDGTWGTQYF.

This clonotype was found a few times. CDR3 loop: CSARRSGGAETQYF. The DNA for the CDR3 is TGCAGTGCCCGACGAAGTGGGGGGGCGGAGACCCAGTACTTC. The chain recombines TRBV20-1 with TRBJ2-5, with D perhaps TRBD2 (7 bases). Trimming stripped 6 bases from V and 5 bases from J, with 19 bases between. The CDR3 is made up of 14 amino acids. Germline CDR1 and CDR2: DFQATT and SNEGSKA (reference sequence).

This clonotype was picked up many times. The chain joins TRBV12-3 or TRBV12-4 to TRBJ2-3, with TRBD2 as a possible D gene (5 bases). The CDR3 has 13 residues. Deletions cut 6 bases from V and 0 bases from J, with 7 bases between. The CDR3 sequence is CASSRTSTDTQYF. The CDR3 coding sequence is TGTGCCAGCAGCCGGACTAGCACAGATACGCAGTATTTT.

The chain uses TRBV6-4 and TRBJ2-1, with D possibly matching TRBD2 (5 bases). Per the germline V gene, CDR1 is MRHNA and CDR2 is SNTAGT. The length of the CDR3 is 14 residues. Trimming shortened V by 0 bases and J by 12 bases, and 15 bases separated the two germline ends. The CDR3, as DNA: TGTGCCAGCAGTGACTCGGGAGCTAGCTATGGGCAGTTCTTC. This translates into CASSDSGASYGQFF.

The chain carries TRBV14 and TRBJ2-2; 10 bases agree with TRBD1. This CDR3 comprises 16 residues. V lost 4 bases to trimming and J lost 3 bases; unmatched junction nucleotides: 5. Germline V CDR1 and CDR2: SGHDN, FVKESK. CDR3 nucleotide sequence: TGTGCCAGCAGCCCGACAGGGGGCATATACACCGGGGAGCTGTTTTTT. Translated: CASSPTGGIYTGELFF.

This clonotype has only a few counts. This chain connects TRBV12-3 or TRBV12-4 to TRBJ1-1; TRBD1 might be the D (6 bases). The V and J ends lost 8 bases and 0 bases respectively, with 13 bases between them. There are 14 residues in the CDR3. The DNA of the CDR3 is TGTGCCAGCTTATTCAGGGGTATGAACACTGAAGCTTTCTTT. The encoded protein is CASLFRGMNTEAFF.

V and J are TRBV4-1 and TRBJ1-5, with unresolved D. The CDR3 spans 14 residues. Germline loops: CDR1 MGHRA, CDR2 YSYEKL. The ends were cut back, 0 bases at V and 5 bases at J, with 8 bases in the middle. CDR3 in amino acids: CASSQDIRDQPQHF. The CDR3 bases are TGCGCCAGCAGCCAAGATATAAGGGATCAGCCCCAGCATTTT.

This clonotype was detected a few times. The chain recombines TRBV29-1 with TRBJ1-2, with 8 bases lining up with TRBD1. The CDR3 extends over 15 amino acids. The junction had 8 bases not matched to a gene; V was cut back by 4 bases and J by 1 base. Germline V CDR1 and CDR2: SQVTM, ANQGSEA. Here the CDR3 DNA reads TGCAGCGTTGGGGATCTACAGGGGGTTAACTATGGCTACACCTTC. Protein: CSVGDLQGVNYGYTF.

The rearrangement uses TRBV7-2 and TRBJ2-1; 7 positions agree with TRBD1. Germline V gene data show CDR1 as SGHTA and CDR2 as FQGNSA. The length of the CDR3 is 15 residues. The V segment lost 4 bases and the J segment 6 bases; nucleotides outside the gene matches: 9. DNA of the CDR3: TGTGCCAGCAGCTGGGGAGACAGGGTAATCAATGAGCAGTTCTTC. This encodes CASSWGDRVINEQFF.

V is TRBV3-1 and J is TRBJ1-4; 8 positions agree with TRBD1. V shed 4 bases and J 5 bases; nucleotides not matched to a gene: 12. This CDR3 has 17 residues. Germline CDR1 reads LGHDT; CDR2 reads YNNKEL (reference sequence). The CDR3 loop is CASSLPPLQGGNEKLFF. In nucleotides, the CDR3 is TGTGCCAGCAGCCTTCCCCCACTACAGGGGGGGAATGAAAAACTGTTTTTT.

V gene TRBV2 combines with J gene TRBJ2-3, with D unclear. Germline assignment: CDR1 SNHLY and CDR2 FYNNEI. V was pared by 3 bases and J by 2 bases, with 6 bases between. The CDR3 is 13 residues long. The CDR3 sequence: CASSEQYTDTQYF. Here the CDR3 DNA reads TGTGCCAGCAGTGAGCAGTACACAGATACGCAGTATTTT.